A selection of T cell receptor beta chains follows, all from one sample in a study of brain T cells in children with intractable seizures. Here immunoSEQ multiplex PCR was the method, and the copy in TCRdb shows in-frame clones only, minus some. The sample shows 62,000 or so clones, 95% to 97% of them seen only once. Sequenced material: peripheral blood, taken at surgery. These receptors were taken from a boy younger than two with focal cortical dysplasia and intractable seizures. The conserved cysteine and the conserved F or W are not part of the CDR3 here.

v_call,cdr3_aa
TRBV19,ASSIGFGGRHTEAF
TRBV13,ASSPVGETQY
TRBV19,ASSIGGNYGYT
TRBV10-1,ASRQGPGNLNTEAF
TRBV18,ASSRSGSPREQY
TRBV2,ASSGTRTRTDTQY
TRBV5-8,ASSSGTGGTIQY
TRBV27,ASSLSSGTGGNEQF
TRBV15,ATSRVRGLNNEQF
TRBV18,ASSPLAGTDTQY
TRBV4-1,ASSQGAAQRGYT
TRBV9,ASSVETVYDEAF
TRBV29-1,SVELSGHPYEQY
TRBV4-3,ASSQVLAGSYNEQF
TRBV5-1,ASSVTSGSGYEQY
TRBV10-1,ASSEDRVTGELF
TRBV7-2,ASSASGRADTQY
TRBV7-2,ASSSGRGQSYNSPLH
TRBV7-9,ASSLMSSLGRRIQETQY
TRBV4-2,ASSQGLAGKFSYEQY
TRBV7-8,ASSSGQVEETQY
TRBV15,ATSRDGGRYEQY
TRBV18,ASSTLSGQASYEQY
TRBV4-1,ASSQTGSNSPLH
TRBV4-2,ASSQDPGGEQF
TRBV13,ASSLGAGGVGSDSPLH
TRBV4-1,ASSQEGRGYRGLYEQY
TRBV7-2,ASSLRAGGNTIY
TRBV20-1,SASRFTGAGIDTQY